These 16 T cell receptor beta chains came from one sample sequenced in a study of T cells in Graves' hyperthyroidism and ophthalmopathy. The CDR3 regions of TCR beta were amplified from RNA transcripts. The study used the HTBI primer set for a first-round RT-PCR of the TCR CDR3. One entry per CDR3 protein results from TCRdb running MiXCR on the multiplex PCR reads. The table shows hundreds of thousands of distinct CDR3 sequences, with around 21% occurring only once. Input material: blood. These receptors all stem from a man aged 25-40 years with Graves' ophthalmopathy.

This clonotype was detected many times. The rearrangement uses TRBV11-2 and TRBJ2-7; D is unresolved. Germline values: CDR1 SGHAT, CDR2 FQNNGV. With 3 bases removed from V and 3 bases from J, the gap between germline ends came to 3 bases. The CDR3 consists of 11 residues. CDR3 nucleotides: TGTGCCAGCAGCTTGTACTACGAGCAGTACTTC. It codes for CASSLYYEQYF.

This clonotype showed up many times. This chain links TRBV2 with TRBJ2-2, with 7 bases identical to TRBD1. This CDR3 has 13 residues. The germline V gene encodes CDR1 SNHLY and CDR2 FYNNEI. Unmatched junction bases numbered 1, after V lost 5 bases and J lost 4 bases. The CDR3 region is CASSRGLTGELFF. The CDR3 region has the DNA TGTGCCAGCAGTAGGGGGCTCACCGGGGAGCTGTTTTTT.

This clonotype was seen more than once but under ten times. The V gene is TRBV20-1, the J gene TRBJ2-1, with TRBD2 identical over 8 bases. Germline V gives CDR1 DFQATT, CDR2 SNEGSKA (reference sequence). This CDR3 region has 14 residues. V shed 6 bases and J 7 bases; nucleotides not matched to a gene: 11. CDR3 in DNA: TGCAGTGCCAACCAAGCGGGAGTGGGGAATGAGCAGTTCTTC. Its translation is CSANQAGVGNEQFF.

The chain joins TRBV28 to TRBJ2-5, with 9 bases matching TRBD1. Germline CDR1 reads MDHEN; CDR2 reads SYDVKM. The CDR3 has 14 amino acids. J gave up 5 bases and V 6 bases, and 7 bases lay outside the gene matches. The CDR3 reads CASRTGGRWETQYF. CDR3 nucleotides: TGTGCCAGCAGAACAGGGGGCAGGTGGGAGACCCAGTACTTC.

The chain combines TRBV13 with TRBJ2-1; D possibly corresponds to TRBD2 (5 bases). CDR1 PRHDT and CDR2 FYEKMQ come from the germline V gene (reference sequence). The V and J ends lost 0 bases and 3 bases respectively, with 9 bases between them. CDR3 length equals 15 residues. This chain's CDR3 is CASSLGRSGYNEQFF. CDR3 coding DNA: TGTGCCAGCAGCTTAGGCCGGAGCGGCTACAATGAGCAGTTCTTC. The variable domain in full, completed from reference TRBV13 and TRBJ2-1, reads AAGVIQSPRHLIKEKRETATLKCYPIPRHDTVYWYQQGPGQDPQFLISFYEKMQSDKGSIPDRFSAQQFSDYHSELNMSSLELGDSALYFCASSLGRSGYNEQFFGPGTRLTVL.

This clonotype turned up a few times. The V gene is TRBV7-3, the J gene TRBJ1-1; D is unresolved. The CDR3 length is 13 residues. Germline V lookup: CDR1 SGHTA, CDR2 FQGTGA. The V end lost 3 bases, the J end lost 4 bases, and 9 bases lay between the germline ends. The DNA of the CDR3 is TGTGCCAGCAGCTTTGGGTTTACCACTGAAGCTTTCTTT. Amino acids: CASSFGFTTEAFF.

This sequence joins TRBV6-5 and TRBJ2-3, with TRBD2 matching over 7 bases. Germline CDR1 reads MNHEY; CDR2 reads SVGAGI. Trimming removed 3 bases from V and 2 bases from J; junction bases left unmatched: 5. The CDR3 extends over 15 amino acids. DNA for the CDR3: TGTGCCAGCAGTTATGGGCGGGAGACCACAGATACGCAGTATTTT. As protein: CASSYGRETTDTQYF.

This chain links TRBV6-1 with TRBJ2-7; 12 nucleotides match TRBD2. The V and J ends lost 6 bases and 2 bases, in that order; junction bases with no gene match: 8. Germline V CDR1 and CDR2: MNHNS, SASEGT. This CDR3 comprises 16 residues. The CDR3 sequence: CASRWTSGIRPYEQYF. In DNA, the CDR3 is TGTGCCAGCAGATGGACTAGCGGGATCCGACCCTACGAGCAGTACTTC.

Comment on this clonotype: A much larger clone is a single base away; this may be a read error. V and J are TRBV2 and TRBJ2-7; either TRBD1 or TRBD2 may fit D (5 bases each). The CDR3 totals 16 residues. V gave up 5 bases and J gave up 3 bases, with 20 bases separating them. Germline V gene data show CDR1 as SNHLY and CDR2 as FYNNEI. CDR3 DNA: TGTGCCAGCAGTAGGAACCCGGGACGGGGAAACTACGAGCAGTACTTC. The encoded protein is CASSRNPGRGNYEQYF.

This clonotype appeared a few times. The chain carries TRBV10-3 and TRBJ2-2; perhaps TRBD2 as D (6 bases). Germline V CDR1 and CDR2: ENHRY, SYGVKD. This CDR3 is 15 amino acids long. V gave up 10 bases and J gave up 6 bases, with 21 bases separating them. The CDR3 nucleotides are TGTGCCACCACGGGCGGGGATTGGGTGTCCGGGGAGCTGTTTTTT. Protein sequence: CATTGGDWVSGELFF.

The chain uses TRBV5-4 and TRBJ2-1; perhaps TRBD2 as D (5 bases). V lost 1 base, J lost 9 bases, and 14 bases lay in between. The germline CDR1 and CDR2 sequences are SGHNT and YYREEE (reference sequence). CDR3 length: 14 amino acids. The CDR3 nucleotides are TGTGCCAGCAGCTTGCAGAGGGAGCGGAGTGAGCAGTTCTTC. Residues: CASSLQRERSEQFF.

The chain links TRBV19 to TRBJ2-7; 9 positions agree with TRBD2. The trim removed 4 bases at V and 2 bases at J, leaving 9 bases unmatched. The germline V gene encodes CDR1 LNHDA and CDR2 SQIVND (reference sequence). This CDR3 has 16 residues. The CDR3 bases are TGTGCCAGTAGTACAGGGCTAGCGGGACCTGCCTACGAGCAGTACTTC. Amino acids: CASSTGLAGPAYEQYF.

V and J are TRBV5-1 and TRBJ1-2, with 8 bases that match TRBD1. J gave up 8 bases and V 4 bases, and 10 bases lay outside the gene matches. The germline V gene has CDR1 SGHRS and CDR2 YFSETQ. CDR3 length: 14 amino acids. CDR3: CASSGQGQGTGYTF. The CDR3 nucleotides read TGCGCCAGCAGCGGACAAGGACAGGGAACGGGCTACACCTTC. Drawing the rest from reference TRBV5-1 and TRBJ1-2, the complete variable domain is KAGVTQTPRYLIKTRGQQVTLSCSPISGHRSVSWYQQTPGQGLQFLFEYFSETQRNKGNFPGRFSGRQFSNSRSEMNVSTLELGDSALYLCASSGQGQGTGYTFGSGTRLTVV.

The chain carries TRBV7-9 and TRBJ2-7; 9 nucleotides agree with TRBD2. With 5 bases clipped from V and 3 bases from J, the junction kept 14 bases outside the gene matches. This CDR3 is built from 17 residues. CDR1 and CDR2 (germline): SEHNR, FQNEAQ (reference sequence). CDR3 DNA: TGTGCCAGCAGCCAAACCTTGACTAGCGGAAACCTCTACGAGCAGTACTTC. This translates into CASSQTLTSGNLYEQYF.

The rearrangement uses TRBV6-1 and TRBJ2-1, with 16 bases that match TRBD2. V lost 5 bases to trimming and J lost 5 bases; unmatched junction nucleotides: 3. Germline loops: CDR1 MNHNS, CDR2 SASEGT. The CDR3 runs to 16 residues. CDR3 coding DNA: TGTGCCAGCAGTTCTGGGACTAGCGGGAGGGACAATGAGCAGTTCTTC. Protein: CASSSGTSGRDNEQFF.

CDR3 region: CATSDFPGQGPEEGTQYF. The CDR3 DNA follows: TGTGCCACCAGTGATTTTCCGGGACAGGGGCCCGAAGAAGGGACCCAGTACTTC. This rearrangement joins TRBV24-1 to TRBJ2-5, with TRBD1 matching over 10 bases. The CDR3 consists of 18 residues. J lost 7 bases, V lost 1 base, and 14 bases had no gene match. Germline-derived CDR1 and CDR2 are KGHDR and SFDVKD.